What follows are 28 T cell receptor beta chains derived from one specimen sequenced in a study of blood T cells in healthy people across ages. Primed by a sample-barcoded 5' primer and a J-beta primer mix, a second PCR proceeded for roughly 6 to 12 cycles. TCRdb used MiXCR to reprocess the 5' RACE reads, holding one entry per CDR3 protein. Here the sample spans 550,000 to 800,000 distinct CDR3 sequences, about 30% being singletons. The sequencing sample was made of blood. Receptor source: a woman aged 80 or over in good health.

Comments on this clonotype: Possible read error: a much larger clone is one base away. J is TRBJ1-2 and V is TRBV6-5; TRBD1 is a possible D gene (5 bases). CDR1 is MNHEY, CDR2 SVGAGI, per germline. Deletions cut 1 base from V and 0 bases from J, with 6 bases between. This CDR3 contains 14 residues. The CDR3 is CASSYLGANYGYTF. CDR3 nucleotides: TGTGCCAGCAGTTACTTAGGGGCTAACTATGGCTACACCTTC.

J is TRBJ2-3 and V is TRBV4-2, with D uncertain. The germline V and J ends were trimmed by 0 bases and 2 bases, with 9 bases remaining between them. CDR3 length equals 15 residues. Germline loops: CDR1 LGHNA, CDR2 YNFKEQ. This CDR3 reads CASSQDLNPTDTQYF. The CDR3 DNA sequence: TGTGCCAGCAGCCAAGACCTAAACCCCACAGATACGCAGTATTTT.

This chain uses TRBV29-1 with TRBJ2-1, with 8 bases aligning to TRBD1. Unmatched junction bases numbered 8, after V lost 6 bases and J lost 10 bases. This CDR3 contains 12 residues. Per germline, CDR1 SQVTM and CDR2 ANQGSEA. CDR3 sequence reads: CSVQDRGYEQFF. In nucleotides, the CDR3 is TGCAGCGTCCAAGACAGGGGCTACGAGCAGTTCTTC.

This clonotype was seen many times. This sequence joins TRBV5-1 and TRBJ2-5; no firm D call. CDR3 size: 13 residues. Germline-derived CDR1 and CDR2 are SGHRS and YFSETQ. V lost 8 bases and J lost 7, with 18 bases in between. This CDR3 reads CASTMVGQSTQYF. CDR3 nucleotide sequence: TGCGCCAGTACCATGGTGGGCCAGTCGACCCAGTACTTC.

This clonotype was observed many times. The CDR3 spells CASSFTSGGNIQYF. CDR3 DNA: TGTGCCAGCAGCTTTACCAGCGGGGGAAACATTCAGTACTTC. The V gene is TRBV9, the J gene TRBJ2-4; 8 positions agree with TRBD2. The CDR3 totals 14 residues. V lost 4 bases and J lost 6; bases outside the gene matches: 6. The germline V gene encodes CDR1 SGDLS and CDR2 YYNGEE.

The count of this clonotype is one. The genes are TRBV5-1 and TRBJ2-7, with TRBD2 identical over 9 bases. Germline loops: CDR1 SGHRS, CDR2 YFSETQ. J gave up 5 bases and V 0 bases, and 3 bases lay outside the gene matches. This CDR3 has 14 residues. The CDR3 DNA sequence: TGCGCCAGCAGCTTGGTGGTAGCGGGAGACGAGCAGTACTTC. Its translation is CASSLVVAGDEQYF.

There are many counts of this clonotype. The CDR3 here is CASSSQGQSPLHF. CDR3 bases: TGTGCCAGCAGTTCACAGGGTCAATCACCCCTCCACTTT. The chain couples TRBV7-9 to TRBJ1-6; D might be TRBD1 (6 bases). The CDR3 runs to 13 residues. V was pared by 6 bases and J by 10 bases, with 13 bases between. Germline V gives CDR1 SEHNR, CDR2 FQNEAQ (reference sequence).

For this clonotype: This may be a read error, as it is one base from a much larger clone. This chain joins TRBV20-1 and TRBJ1-5, with TRBD1 as a possible D gene (5 bases). The CDR3 runs 11 residues. The V gene's germline CDR1 is DFQATT and CDR2 SNEGSKA (reference sequence). The V gene lost 3 bases and the J gene lost 12 bases, with 12 bases spanning the gap. The CDR3 sequence is CSASWRGGQHF. In nucleotides, the CDR3 is TGCAGTGCTAGTTGGCGCGGGGGCCAGCATTTT.

V usage is TRBV20-1 and J usage is TRBJ2-4, with TRBD2 matching 8 bases. The CDR3 has 18 residues. J was trimmed by 8 bases and V by 1 base; bases with no gene match: 19. CDR1 DFQATT and CDR2 SNEGSKA come from the germline V gene (reference sequence). The CDR3 DNA sequence: TGCAGTGCTAGAGTACCCAACGGACGTAGCGGGGTGTCGGACATTCAGTACTTC. It yields the protein CSARVPNGRSGVSDIQYF.

This clonotype was seen repeatedly, ten times or more. The genes are TRBV20-1 and TRBJ2-6; maybe TRBD1 (6 bases). Trimming cost V 6 bases and J 0 bases, with 18 bases left between them. The CDR3 is 17 amino acids. Per germline, CDR1 DFQATT and CDR2 SNEGSKA (reference sequence). The CDR3 DNA reads as TGCAGTGCCCCTCGGGACACAGTAAGCTCTGGGGCCAACGTCCTGACTTTC. It specifies CSAPRDTVSSGANVLTF.

This clonotype was picked up many times. The chain links TRBV20-1 to TRBJ2-3; the match to TRBD2 covers 10 bases. In germline, CDR1 is DFQATT, CDR2 SNEGSKA (reference sequence). This CDR3 spans 18 amino acids. V was pared by 3 bases and J by 0 bases, with 12 bases of the junction left unmatched. The CDR3 nucleotides read TGCAGTGCTAGTCGTGCTAGCGGGGGCATTTCTAGCACAGATACGCAGTATTTT. It codes for CSASRASGGISSTDTQYF.

This clonotype was observed many times. The V gene is TRBV5-1, the J gene TRBJ2-3; D unresolved. The CDR3 covers 12 residues. Looked up from germline, CDR1 is SGHRS and CDR2 is YFSETQ. V was pared by 3 bases and J by 7 bases, with 9 bases between. This CDR3 is CASSSEGYTQYF. The DNA of the CDR3 is TGCGCCAGCAGCTCGGAAGGGTATACGCAGTATTTT.

The rearrangement uses TRBV5-7 and TRBJ1-5; D is unclear. TRBV5-7 is an open reading frame whose function is uncertain. The CDR3 sequence is 10 residues long. V was trimmed by 5 bases and J by 5 bases, leaving 2 bases between them. The CDR3 DNA reads as TGTGCCAGCAGATATCAGCCCCAGCATTTT. It specifies CASRYQPQHF.

Comment on this clonotype: Its ends do not fully match the called genes, so a read error is possible. The rearrangement links TRBV30 to TRBJ1-5; possibly TRBD1 for D (6 bases). The CDR3 covers 12 residues. CDR1 is GTSNPN and CDR2 is SVGIG in the germline V gene (reference sequence). CDR3 DNA: TGTGCCGGGAGTGGGGGGCATCAGCCCCAGCATTTT. It yields the protein CAGSGGHQPQHF.

This clonotype was detected a few times. A much bigger clone sits one base away, suggesting this may be a read error. The chain has TRBV7-6 and TRBJ2-1; D gene ambiguous. TRBJ2-7 explains the end of the DNA better; the J call may be wrong. CDR3 size: 16 residues. The germline V gene encodes CDR1 SGHVS and CDR2 FNYEAQ. The CDR3 reads CASSLGPGPSYNEQYF. The CDR3 nucleotides read TGTGCCAGCAGCTTAGGTCCAGGTCCCTCCTACAATGAGCAGTACTTC.

This clonotype was detected ten times or more. A much larger clone lies a single base off, so this may be a read error. This chain joins TRBV6-6 and TRBJ2-3; 8 bases match TRBD1. Germline V gives CDR1 MNHNY, CDR2 SVGAGI (reference sequence). J lost 1 base, V lost 9 bases, and 12 bases had no gene match. The CDR3 consists of 16 residues. The CDR3 reads CASSRGRVMGTDTQYF. DNA of the CDR3: TGTGCCAGTAGCAGGGGGCGAGTGATGGGCACAGATACGCAGTATTTT.

This clonotype was counted at least ten times. This rearrangement joins TRBV20-1 to TRBJ2-5; D not certain. The CDR3 is 15 residues long. Trimming removed 4 bases at V and 4 bases at J, with 19 bases between. Germline assignment: CDR1 DFQATT and CDR2 SNEGSKA (reference sequence). CDR3 nucleotide sequence: TGCAGTGCTAACTCACAAGGTGGCAGAGCAGAGACCCAGTACTTC. Protein sequence: CSANSQGGRAETQYF.

This clonotype was seen only a few times. One base away lies a much larger clone, so this may be a sequencing read error. CDR3 DNA: TGCGCCGGCAGCTTGGTGTCTGGGTCCACCTACGAGCAGTACTTC. Its translation: CAGSLVSGSTYEQYF. The chain is built from TRBV5-1 and TRBJ2-5, with D unclear. With the DNA end fitting TRBJ2-7 better, the J assignment may be wrong. Germline values: CDR1 SGHRS, CDR2 YFSETQ. The CDR3 is made up of 15 amino acids.

This clonotype has ten or more counts. This chain uses TRBV5-5 with TRBJ2-5; D call uncertain. The CDR3 length is 13 residues. Germline V gives CDR1 SGHKS, CDR2 YYEKEE (reference sequence). Trimming left V 3 bases short and J 5 bases short, with 11 bases between. CDR3 protein: CASSWTFVETQYF. The CDR3 coding sequence is TGTGCCAGCAGCTGGACCTTCGTGGAGACCCAGTACTTC.

Details on this clonotype: A much larger clone lies one base from this, so it may be a read error. The V call is TRBV29-1, the J call TRBJ1-2, with D perhaps matching TRBD1 (5 bases). This CDR3 region has 14 residues. Germline V CDR1 and CDR2: SQVTM, ANQGSEA. Here the CDR3 DNA reads TGCGGCGTTGAAGATCCAGACACTAGGGGTGGCTACACCTTC. Translating gives CGVEDPDTRGGYTF.

Concerning this clonotype: The junction departs from germline at one end; a sequencing error may be responsible. The rearrangement uses TRBV12-3 or TRBV12-4 and TRBJ2-5; TRBD1 matches at 7 bases. The CDR3 runs to 15 residues. CDR3: CASSLNDREQENQYF. CDR3 nucleotides: TGTGCCAGCAGCCTAAACGACAGGGAACAAGAGAACCAGTACTTC.

In this sample, this clonotype turned up a few times. This sequence joins TRBV9 and TRBJ2-2; 9 positions agree with TRBD2. CDR1 and CDR2 from the germline V gene are SGDLS and YYNGEE. The CDR3 runs 17 residues. Unmatched junction bases numbered 11, after V lost 5 bases and J lost 3 bases. CDR3 protein: CASRPIPGLAYTGELFF. CDR3 in DNA: TGTGCCAGCAGACCTATCCCGGGACTAGCTTACACCGGGGAGCTGTTTTTT. The variable domain in full, completed from reference TRBV9 and TRBJ2-2, reads DSGVTQTPKHLITATGQRVTLRCSPRSGDLSVYWYQQSLDQGLQFLIQYYNGEERAKGNILERFSAQQFPDLHSELNLSSLELGDSALYFCASRPIPGLAYTGELFFGEGSRLTVL.

This clonotype was detected many times. This rearrangement joins TRBV7-2 to TRBJ1-2; D might be TRBD1 (5 bases). The V and J ends lost 5 bases and 4 bases respectively, with 17 bases between them. The CDR3 has 15 residues. CDR1 and CDR2 (germline): SGHTA, FQGNSA. In DNA, the CDR3 is TGTGCCAGCAGCCCCCGGGGTGGGGGACCCTATGGCTACACCTTC. This translates into CASSPRGGGPYGYTF.

This clonotype has ten or more counts. The V and J genes are TRBV6-6 and TRBJ2-7; tentatively, D is TRBD1 (6 bases). V was cut by 8 bases and J by 0 bases, with 11 bases left in between. The germline V gene has CDR1 MNHNY and CDR2 SVGAGI (reference sequence). The CDR3 is made up of 13 amino acids. This CDR3 reads CASGGQSSYEQYF. The CDR3 DNA follows: TGTGCCAGCGGGGGCCAGAGCTCCTACGAGCAGTACTTC.

This clonotype appeared a few times. The chain joins TRBV10-2 to TRBJ2-6; D unresolved. CDR3 length: 14 amino acids. The germline CDR1 and CDR2 sequences are WSHSY and SAAADI. The V end lost 2 bases, the J end lost 3 bases, and 5 bases lay between the germline ends. The CDR3 protein is CASSEGIGANVLTF. DNA of the CDR3: TGCGCCAGCAGTGAGGGGATTGGGGCCAACGTCCTGACTTTC.

Comments on this clonotype: One base away lies a much larger clone, so this may be a sequencing read error. The V gene is TRBV4-1, the J gene TRBJ2-4; TRBD2 matches 7 bases. Looked up from germline, CDR1 is MGHRA and CDR2 is YSYEKL. The CDR3 covers 14 residues. As DNA, the CDR3 is TGCGTCAGCAGCTCTAGCGGAGCCAAAAACATTCAGTACTTC. Translated, it gives CVSSSSGAKNIQYF.

The rearrangement uses TRBV7-2 and TRBJ1-3; the D gene is possibly TRBD1 (5 bases). Germline CDR1 is SGHTA and CDR2 is FQGNSA. CDR3 length: 16 amino acids. Trimming shortened V by 7 bases and J by 5 bases, and 21 bases separated the two germline ends. This CDR3 reads CASTPSVRDPRNTIYF. CDR3 DNA: TGTGCCAGCACCCCATCCGTCCGGGACCCAAGAAACACCATATATTTT.

This rearrangement joins TRBV3-1 to TRBJ1-1, with unresolved D. There are 15 residues in the CDR3. CDR1 and CDR2 (germline): LGHDT, YNNKEL (reference sequence). Trimming took 0 bases from V and 9 from J, leaving 17 bases between them. The CDR3: CASSQDTAARIKAFF. DNA of the CDR3: TGTGCCAGCAGCCAAGATACAGCGGCGCGGATCAAAGCTTTCTTT.